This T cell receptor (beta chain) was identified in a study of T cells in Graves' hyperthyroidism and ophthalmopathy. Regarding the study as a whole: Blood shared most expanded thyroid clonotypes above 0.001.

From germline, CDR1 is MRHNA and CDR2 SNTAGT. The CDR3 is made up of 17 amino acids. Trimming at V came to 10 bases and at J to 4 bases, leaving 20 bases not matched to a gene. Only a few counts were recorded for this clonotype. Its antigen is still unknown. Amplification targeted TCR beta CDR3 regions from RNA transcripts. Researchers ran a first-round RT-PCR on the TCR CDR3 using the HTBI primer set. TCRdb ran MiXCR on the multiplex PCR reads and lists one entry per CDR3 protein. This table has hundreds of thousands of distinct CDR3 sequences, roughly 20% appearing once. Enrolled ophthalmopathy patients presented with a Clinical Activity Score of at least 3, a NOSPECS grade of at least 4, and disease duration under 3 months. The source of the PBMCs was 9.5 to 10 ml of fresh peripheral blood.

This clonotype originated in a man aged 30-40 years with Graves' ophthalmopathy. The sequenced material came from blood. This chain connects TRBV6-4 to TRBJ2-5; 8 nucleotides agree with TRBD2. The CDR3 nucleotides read TGTGCCAACGAGGGATCTTCCCCCAAAGCGGGGGTAGAGACCCAGTACTTC. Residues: CANEGSSPKAGVETQYF.